This T cell receptor beta chain is from a study of CD8 T cells in ankylosing spondylitis. Findings of the study overall: In ankylosing spondylitis patients, matched synovial fluid reportedly showed significant enrichment of disease-linked clones. In the blood and synovial fluid of reactive arthritis, some motif variants had been previously reported.

Worth noting for this clonotype: Its antigen remains unidentified.

Libraries for TCR beta were made by quantitative 5'-RACE with molecular barcodes. MiXCR, run by TCRdb on the 5' RACE reads, gives a single entry per CDR3 protein. This table has 150,000 to 200,000 distinct CDR3 sequences, around 20% appearing once. Germline V gene sequence: CDR1 WNHNN, CDR2 SYGVQD (reference sequence). J lost 5 bases, V lost 0 bases, and 2 bases had no gene match. The CDR3 covers 14 residues. This clonotype was obtained from a male donor with ankylosing spondylitis or in good health (not recorded which). The sequenced sample consisted of blood, either unsorted or a sorted T cell fraction (not recorded which). V is TRBV10-1 and J is TRBJ1-1; TRBD1 matches 8 bases. This CDR3 reads CASSESGQGTEAFF. CDR3 DNA sequence: TGCGCCAGCAGTGAGTCCGGACAGGGAACTGAAGCTTTCTTT.